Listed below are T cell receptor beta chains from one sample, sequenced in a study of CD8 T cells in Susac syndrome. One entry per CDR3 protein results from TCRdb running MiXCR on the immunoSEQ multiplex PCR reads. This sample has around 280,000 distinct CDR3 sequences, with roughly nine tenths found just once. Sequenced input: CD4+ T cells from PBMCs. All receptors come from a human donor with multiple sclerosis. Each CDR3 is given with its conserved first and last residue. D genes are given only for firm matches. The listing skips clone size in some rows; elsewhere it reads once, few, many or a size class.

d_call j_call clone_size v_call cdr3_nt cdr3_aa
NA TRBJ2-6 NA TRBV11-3 TGTGCCAGCAGCCCGAAGCCGCGTAGCGAGAACTCTGGGGCCAACGTCCTGACTTTC CASSPKPRSENSGANVLTF
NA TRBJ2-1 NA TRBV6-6 TGTGCCACCGGTGGCGGGGGCCGCTACAATGAGCAGTTCTTC CATGGGGRYNEQFF
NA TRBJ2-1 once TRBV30 TGTGCCTGGAGGGATCTGAGGCAGTCCTACAATGAGCAGTTCTTC CAWRDLRQSYNEQFF
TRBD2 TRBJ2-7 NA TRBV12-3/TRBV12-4 TGTGCCAGCAGCTCCGGACTAGCGGGAATCCACGAGCAGTACTTC CASSSGLAGIHEQYF
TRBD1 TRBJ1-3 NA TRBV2 TGTGCCAGCAATCAGGGGGCGCGAGGAAACACCATATATTTT CASNQGARGNTIYF
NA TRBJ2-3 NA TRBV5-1 TGCGCCAGCAGTCGTACGTCAAGGGTCTTCCTGACAGATACGCAGTATTTT CASSRTSRVFLTDTQYF
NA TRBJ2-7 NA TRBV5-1 TGCGCCAGCAGCTTGGATCAGGGGTTGTACGAGCAGTACTTC CASSLDQGLYEQYF
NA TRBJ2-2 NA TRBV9 TGTGCCAGCACCGGCGGTCAAGGGCTTAACACCGGGAAGCTGTTTTTT CASTGGQGLNTGKLFF
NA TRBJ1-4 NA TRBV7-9 TGTGCCAGCAGCTTAGCCTCACAAACTAATGAAAAACTGTTTTTT CASSLASQTNEKLFF
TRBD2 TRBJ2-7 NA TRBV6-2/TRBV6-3 TGTGCCAGCGGGCAGCGGGAACCCCCTGGGGAGCAGTACTTC CASGQREPPGEQYF
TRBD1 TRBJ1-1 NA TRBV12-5 TGTGCTAGTGGTCCGGACAGGGCGACTGAAGCTTTCTTT CASGPDRATEAFF
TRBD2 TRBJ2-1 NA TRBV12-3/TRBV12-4 TGTGCCAGCAGCCGACCGGGACTATACTCCTACAATGAGCAGTTCTTC CASSRPGLYSYNEQFF
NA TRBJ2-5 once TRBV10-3 TGTGCCATCAGTGCAACGGACTGGATCCAAGAGACCCAGTACTTC CAISATDWIQETQYF
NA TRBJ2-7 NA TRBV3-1 TGTGCCAGCAGCCTAGAACCTAGCGCGCCGAGCGAGCAGTACTTC CASSLEPSAPSEQYF
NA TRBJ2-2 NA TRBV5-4 TGTGCCAGCAGCTTGGGGCAGGGAAAGCAAACCGGGGAGCTGTTTTTT CASSLGQGKQTGELFF
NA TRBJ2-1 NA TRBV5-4 TGTGCCAGCAGCTTGGTTGGGGAATACAATGAGCAGTTCTTC CASSLVGEYNEQFF
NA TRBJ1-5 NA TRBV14 TGTGCCAGCAGCCTCACAGGGATTAATCAGCCCCAGCATTTT CASSLTGINQPQHF
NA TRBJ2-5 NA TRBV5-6 TGTGCCAGCAGGATGCCCTCGGAGGAGACCCAGTACTTC CASRMPSEETQYF
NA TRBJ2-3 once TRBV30 TGTGCCTGGAGTGTACGAAGCACAGATACGCAGTATTTT CAWSVRSTDTQYF
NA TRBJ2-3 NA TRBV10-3 TGTGCCATCGGGGTCCCCAGCACAGATACGCAGTATTTT CAIGVPSTDTQYF
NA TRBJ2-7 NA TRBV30 TGTGCCGGGATCCGAGGGGCTGGCTACGAGCAGTACTTC CAGIRGAGYEQYF
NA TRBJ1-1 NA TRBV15 TGTGCCACCAGCAGAGATAAGGGCAGTATGTGGAGCACTGAAGCTTTCTTT CATSRDKGSMWSTEAFF
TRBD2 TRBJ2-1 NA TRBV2 TGTGCCAGCACCCCGGACCTAGCGGGAGCAAATGAGCAGTTCTTC CASTPDLAGANEQFF
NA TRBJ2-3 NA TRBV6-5 TGTGCCAGCAGTTACGGGGCGGGGCTTGCAGATACGCAGTATTTT CASSYGAGLADTQYF
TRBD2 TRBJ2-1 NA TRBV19 TGTGCCAGTGTTCAGACTAGCGGGAGTAAGAATGAGCAGTTCTTC CASVQTSGSKNEQFF
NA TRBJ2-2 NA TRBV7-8 TGTGCCAGCAGCTCAGTATATGGGTCGGAGAACACCGGGGAGCTGTTTTTT CASSSVYGSENTGELFF
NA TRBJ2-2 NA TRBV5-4 TGTGCCAGCAGCGTATGGGGACCCTCCGGGGAGCTGTTTTTT CASSVWGPSGELFF
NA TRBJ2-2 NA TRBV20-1 TGCAGTGCTATCACCGGGACACCGAACACCGGGGAGCTGTTTTTT CSAITGTPNTGELFF
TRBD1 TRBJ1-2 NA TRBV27 TGTGCCAGCAGGTCAGGGGGGGGGAACTATGGCTACACCTTC CASRSGGGNYGYTF
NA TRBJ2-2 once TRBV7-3 TGTGCCAGCAGCCCTCGATTCGGGGAGCTGTTTTTT CASSPRFGELFF
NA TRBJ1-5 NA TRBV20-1 TGCAGTGCCCCCCGGGGGGATAATCAGCCCCAGCATTTT CSAPRGDNQPQHF
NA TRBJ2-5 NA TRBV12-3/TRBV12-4 TGTGCCAGCAGCTCCGCGGCAGGGCCTGGAGAGACCCAGTACTTC CASSSAAGPGETQYF
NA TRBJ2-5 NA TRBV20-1 TGCAGTGCTAGACCCGCAGGGAGGGAGACCCAGTACTTC CSARPAGRETQYF
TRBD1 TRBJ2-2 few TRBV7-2 TGTGCCAGCAGCTTGGCAGGGGGCCACACCGGGGAGCTGTTTTTT CASSLAGGHTGELFF
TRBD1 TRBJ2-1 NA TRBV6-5 TGTGCCAGCAGGGCGGACAGGGGGGGAGGAGAGCAGTTCTTC CASRADRGGGEQFF
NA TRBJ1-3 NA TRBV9 TGTGCCAGCAGCGTAGAAGTTCGGGTGACCTCTGGAAACACCATATATTTT CASSVEVRVTSGNTIYF
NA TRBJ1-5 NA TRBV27 TGTGCCAGCAGTTTATCCCTCGGCAATCAGCCCCAGCATTTT CASSLSLGNQPQHF
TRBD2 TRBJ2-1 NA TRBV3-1 TGTGCCAGCACCTCGGGACTAGCGGGAGTAGAAACCTATGAGCAGTTCTTC CASTSGLAGVETYEQFF
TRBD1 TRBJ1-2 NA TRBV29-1 TGCAGCGTTCGGGACAGATCTTATGGCTACACCTTC CSVRDRSYGYTF
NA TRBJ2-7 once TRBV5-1 TGCGCCAGCAGCCCGGCTGCGGGGTCCAGGGGCTACGAGCAGTACTTC CASSPAAGSRGYEQYF
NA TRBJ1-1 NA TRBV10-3 TGTGCCTTCCGGGGGGTGAACACTGAAGCTTTCTTT CAFRGVNTEAFF
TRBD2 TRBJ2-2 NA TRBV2 TGTGCCAGCAGTGTAAGGACTAGCGGGGTGAACACCGGGGAGCTGTTTTTT CASSVRTSGVNTGELFF
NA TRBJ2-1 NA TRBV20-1 TGCAGTGCTGGGGCCTACAATGAGCAGTTCTTC CSAGAYNEQFF
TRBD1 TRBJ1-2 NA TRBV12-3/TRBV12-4 TGTGCCAGCAGTGGGGCAGGGGGCGAAGGTGGCTACACCTTC CASSGAGGEGGYTF